This entry describes one TCR beta chain. PCR used 60 Vbeta primers and 13 Jbeta primers. This table comes from immunoSEQ multiplex PCR, and its TCRdb copy is limited to in-frame clones, with some not included. The table includes about 220,000 clones, more than 60% detected once. The sample comes from a study of cytomegalovirus exposure and HLA in healthy donors. CDR1 and CDR2 from the germline V gene are SGHDT and YYEEEE. CDR3 size: 14 residues. The V and J ends lost 3 bases and 6 bases respectively, with 10 bases between them. The sequence was collected from a woman in her twenties or thirties in good health and CMV-seronegative. The sequenced sample consisted of PBMCs. The V call is TRBV5-6, the J call TRBJ1-6; a possible D gene is TRBD1 (6 bases). The CDR3 loop is CASSSGAANSPLHF. CDR3 DNA sequence: TGTGCCAGCAGCTCAGGGGCCGCTAATTCACCCCTCCACTTT.